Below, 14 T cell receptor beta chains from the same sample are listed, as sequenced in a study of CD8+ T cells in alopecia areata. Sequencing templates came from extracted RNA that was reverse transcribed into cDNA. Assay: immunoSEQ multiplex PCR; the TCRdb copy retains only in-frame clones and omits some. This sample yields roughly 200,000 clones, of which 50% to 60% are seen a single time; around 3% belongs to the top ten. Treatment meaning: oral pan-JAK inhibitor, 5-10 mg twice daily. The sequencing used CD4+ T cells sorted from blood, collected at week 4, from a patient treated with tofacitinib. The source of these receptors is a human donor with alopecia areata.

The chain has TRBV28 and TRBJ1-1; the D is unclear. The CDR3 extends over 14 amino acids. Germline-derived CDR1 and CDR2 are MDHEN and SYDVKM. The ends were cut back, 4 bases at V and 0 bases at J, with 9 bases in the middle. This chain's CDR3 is CASSSHGLNTEAFF. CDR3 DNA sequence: TGTGCCAGCAGTTCCCACGGGTTGAACACTGAAGCTTTCTTT.

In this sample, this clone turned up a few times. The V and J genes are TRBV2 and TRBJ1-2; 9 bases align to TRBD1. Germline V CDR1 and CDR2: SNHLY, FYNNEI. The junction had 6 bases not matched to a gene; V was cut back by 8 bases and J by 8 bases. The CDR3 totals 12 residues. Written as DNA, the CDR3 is TGTGCCAGCCAGGGGGACAGGGAGGGCTACACCTTC. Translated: CASQGDREGYTF.

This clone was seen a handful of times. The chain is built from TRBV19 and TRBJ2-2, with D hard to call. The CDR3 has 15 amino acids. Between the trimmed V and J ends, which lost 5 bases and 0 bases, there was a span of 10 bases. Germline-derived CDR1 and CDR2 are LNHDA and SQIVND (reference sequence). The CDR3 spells CASSSLATNTGELFF. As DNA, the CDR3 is TGTGCCAGTAGTTCTTTGGCCACGAACACCGGGGAGCTGTTTTTT.

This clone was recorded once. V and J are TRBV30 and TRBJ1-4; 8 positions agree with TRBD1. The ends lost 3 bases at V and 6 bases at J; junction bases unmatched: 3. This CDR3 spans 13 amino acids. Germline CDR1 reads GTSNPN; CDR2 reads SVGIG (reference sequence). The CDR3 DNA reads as TGTGCCTGGAGGCGGGGACAGGATGAAAAACTGTTTTTT. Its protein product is CAWRRGQDEKLFF.

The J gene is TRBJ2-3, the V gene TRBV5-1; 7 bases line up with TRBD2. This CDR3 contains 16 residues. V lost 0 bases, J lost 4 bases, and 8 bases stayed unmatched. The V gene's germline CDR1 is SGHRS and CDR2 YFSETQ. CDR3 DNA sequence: TGCGCCAGCAGCTTGGGGCTAGCGGCCCGGGCAGATACGCAGTATTTT. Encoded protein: CASSLGLAARADTQYF.

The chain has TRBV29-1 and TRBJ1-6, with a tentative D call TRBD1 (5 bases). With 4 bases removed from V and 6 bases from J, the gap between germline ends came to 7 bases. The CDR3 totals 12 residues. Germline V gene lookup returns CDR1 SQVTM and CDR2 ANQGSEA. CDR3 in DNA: TGCAGCGTTGGAGACAGTAATTCACCCCTCCACTTT. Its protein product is CSVGDSNSPLHF.

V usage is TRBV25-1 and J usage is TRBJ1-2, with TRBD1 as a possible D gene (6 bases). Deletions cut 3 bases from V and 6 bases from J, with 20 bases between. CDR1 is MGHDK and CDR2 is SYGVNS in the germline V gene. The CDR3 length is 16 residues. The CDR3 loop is CASSESLGQGIDGYTF. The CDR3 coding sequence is TGTGCCAGCAGTGAGTCTTTGGGCCAGGGGATCGATGGCTACACCTTC.

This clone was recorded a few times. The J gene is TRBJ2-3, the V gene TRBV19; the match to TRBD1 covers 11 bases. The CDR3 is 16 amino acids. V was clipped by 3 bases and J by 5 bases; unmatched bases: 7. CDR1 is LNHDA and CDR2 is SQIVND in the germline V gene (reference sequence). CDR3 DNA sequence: TGTGCCAGTAGTATCTTGGACAGGGGGCGAGGAGATACGCAGTATTTT. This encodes CASSILDRGRGDTQYF.

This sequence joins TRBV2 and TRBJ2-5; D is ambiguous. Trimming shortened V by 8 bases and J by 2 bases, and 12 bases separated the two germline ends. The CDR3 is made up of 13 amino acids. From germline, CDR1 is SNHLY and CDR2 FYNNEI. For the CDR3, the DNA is TGTGCCAGCGGCTCAACTTTTCAAGAGACCCAGTACTTC. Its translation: CASGSTFQETQYF.

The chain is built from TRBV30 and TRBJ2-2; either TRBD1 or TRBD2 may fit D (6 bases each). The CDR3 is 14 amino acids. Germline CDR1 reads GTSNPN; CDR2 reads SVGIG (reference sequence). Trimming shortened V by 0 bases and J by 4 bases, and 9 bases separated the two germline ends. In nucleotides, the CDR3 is TGTGCCTGGAGTGTAGGGGGGAGCACCGGGGAGCTGTTTTTT. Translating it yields CAWSVGGSTGELFF. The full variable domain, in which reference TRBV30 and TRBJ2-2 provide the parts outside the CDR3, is SQTIHQWPATLVQPVGSPLSLECTVEGTSNPNLYWYRQAAGRGLQLLFYSVGIGQISSEVPQNLSASRPQDRQFILSSKKLLLSDSGFYLCAWSVGGSTGELFFGEGSRLTVL.

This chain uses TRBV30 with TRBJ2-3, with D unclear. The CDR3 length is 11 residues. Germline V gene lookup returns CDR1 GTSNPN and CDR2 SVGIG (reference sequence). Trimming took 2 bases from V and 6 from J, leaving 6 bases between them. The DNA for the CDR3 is TGTGCCTGGAGTCACCCTGATACGCAGTATTTT. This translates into CAWSHPDTQYF.

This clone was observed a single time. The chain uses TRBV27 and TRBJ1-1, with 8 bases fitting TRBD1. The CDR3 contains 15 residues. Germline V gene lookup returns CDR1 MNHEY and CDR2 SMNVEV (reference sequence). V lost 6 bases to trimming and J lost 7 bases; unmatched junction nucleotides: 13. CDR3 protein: CASSPSGPGTGEAFF. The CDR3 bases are TGTGCCAGCAGCCCCAGTGGCCCCGGGACAGGTGAAGCTTTCTTT.

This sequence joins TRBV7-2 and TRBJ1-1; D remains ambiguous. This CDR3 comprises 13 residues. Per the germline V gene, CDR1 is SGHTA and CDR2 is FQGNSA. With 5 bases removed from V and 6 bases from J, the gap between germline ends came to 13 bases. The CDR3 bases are TGTGCCAGCAGCCTGCGTTGGAATGCTGAAGCTTTCTTT. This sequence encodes CASSLRWNAEAFF.

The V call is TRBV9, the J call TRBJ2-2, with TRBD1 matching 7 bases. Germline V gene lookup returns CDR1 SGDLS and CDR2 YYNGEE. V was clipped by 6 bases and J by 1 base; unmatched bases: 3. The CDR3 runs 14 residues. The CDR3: CASKDRENTGELFF. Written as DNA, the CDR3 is TGTGCCAGCAAAGACAGGGAGAACACCGGGGAGCTGTTTTTT.